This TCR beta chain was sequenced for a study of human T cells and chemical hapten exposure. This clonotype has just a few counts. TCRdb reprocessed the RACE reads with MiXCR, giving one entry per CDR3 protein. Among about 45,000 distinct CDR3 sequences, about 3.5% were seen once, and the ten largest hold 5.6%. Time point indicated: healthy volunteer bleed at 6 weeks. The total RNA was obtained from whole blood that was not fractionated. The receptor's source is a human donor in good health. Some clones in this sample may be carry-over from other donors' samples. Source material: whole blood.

CDR3 amino acids: CASSSQGHNEKLFF. CDR3 nucleotide sequence: TGTGCCAGCAGCTCACAGGGACATAATGAAAAACTGTTTTTT. The chain combines TRBV11-2 with TRBJ1-4; TRBD1 is a possible D gene (6 bases). CDR3 length: 14 amino acids. Between the trimmed V and J ends, which lost 4 bases and 4 bases, there was a span of 10 bases. The germline CDR1 and CDR2 sequences are SGHAT and FQNNGV.